This entry lists 18 T cell receptor beta chains sequenced from one sample in a study of blood T cell repertoires in COVID-19. TCRdb's table, derived via immunoSEQ multiplex PCR, lists solely in-frame clones and lacks some. The sample lists some 350,000 clones; around 92% were seen once. What was sequenced was peripheral blood. The origin of the receptors is a woman aged 25 to 45 with COVID-19, enrolled during active disease.

The rearrangement links TRBV28 to TRBJ1-3; no reliable D call. The CDR3 has 17 residues. CDR1 MDHEN and CDR2 SYDVKM come from the germline V gene. V gave up 3 bases and J gave up 4 bases, with 19 bases separating them. This CDR3 reads CASSFFFGVGSGNTIYF. CDR3 sequence (DNA): TGTGCCAGCAGTTTTTTCTTCGGGGTCGGAAGCGGAAACACCATATATTTT.

J is TRBJ1-1 and V is TRBV18; no reliable D call. CDR1 and CDR2 from the germline V gene are KGHSH and LQKENI. The CDR3 contains 14 residues. V was trimmed by 1 base and J by 1 base, leaving 7 bases between them. The CDR3 here is CASSPQETNTEAFF. The CDR3 DNA sequence: TGTGCCAGCTCACCACAGGAGACGAACACTGAAGCTTTCTTT.

This sequence joins TRBV7-2 and TRBJ2-6; 8 nucleotides agree with TRBD1. V lost 6 bases and J lost 0; bases outside the gene matches: 7. Germline lookup yields CDR1 SGHTA and CDR2 FQGNSA. This CDR3 is 17 amino acids long. CDR3 protein: CASRAGQGVSGANVLTF. The CDR3 bases are TGTGCCAGCAGGGCAGGACAGGGAGTCTCTGGGGCCAACGTCCTGACTTTC.

The chain carries TRBV27 and TRBJ2-1; 7 bases map to TRBD2. Per germline, CDR1 MNHEY and CDR2 SMNVEV (reference sequence). V dropped 1 base and J dropped 5; count of bases not matched to a gene: 5. This CDR3 spans 15 amino acids. DNA of the CDR3: TGTGCCAGCAGTTTATGGACTAGTTCCGACAATGAGCAGTTCTTC. Translated, it gives CASSLWTSSDNEQFF.

Remarks on this clone: This sample includes further DNA sequences coding for the same CDR3. This chain connects TRBV12-3 or TRBV12-4 to TRBJ2-2, with D unclear. The CDR3 length is 12 residues. Deletions cut 4 bases from V and 4 bases from J, with 4 bases between. The CDR3 region is CASSSGTGELFF. The CDR3 DNA sequence: TGTGCCAGCAGTTCCGGCACCGGGGAGCTGTTTTTT.

The rearrangement links TRBV18 to TRBJ1-2; possible D gene TRBD1, 5 bases. Trimming took 3 bases from V and 8 from J, leaving 16 bases between them. Germline loops: CDR1 KGHSH, CDR2 LQKENI. This CDR3 spans 14 amino acids. The CDR3 sequence is CASSPAGQGDGYTF. The CDR3 nucleotides are TGTGCCAGCTCACCGGCGGGGCAGGGCGACGGCTACACCTTC.

In this sample, this clone turned up once. CDR3 bases: TGTGCCAGCAGCTCGGGACTAGCGGAAGAGACCCAGTACTTC. Protein product: CASSSGLAEETQYF. J is TRBJ2-5 and V is TRBV5-4, with 11 bases identical to TRBD2. The CDR3 length is 14 residues. Germline CDR1 is SGHNT and CDR2 is YYREEE (reference sequence). V lost 3 bases, J lost 3 bases, and 1 base stayed unmatched.

The gene calls are TRBV7-8 and TRBJ2-4; TRBD2 might be the D (7 bases). The V gene lost 1 base and the J gene lost 9 bases, with 16 bases spanning the gap. CDR3 length: 15 residues. Germline CDR1 is SGHVS and CDR2 is FQNEAQ. The DNA for the CDR3 is TGTGCCAGCAGCTTAGAGGCGGGGGCCCGGAGCATTCAGTACTTC. Protein product: CASSLEAGARSIQYF.

The V and J genes are TRBV6-5 and TRBJ1-5, with a possible D match to TRBD1 (5 bases). Trimming took off 8 bases at V and 3 bases at J, with 11 bases between the two ends. From germline, CDR1 is MNHEY and CDR2 SVGAGI. The CDR3 runs 13 residues. The CDR3 loop is CASARDYNQPQHF. In DNA form, the CDR3 reads TGTGCCAGCGCGAGGGACTACAATCAGCCCCAGCATTTT.

This clone occurred once. The rearrangement links TRBV9 to TRBJ2-5, with 7 bases matching TRBD2. The CDR3 length is 15 residues. Trimming removed 4 bases from V and 7 bases from J; junction bases left unmatched: 13. Germline CDR1 reads SGDLS; CDR2 reads YYNGEE. In DNA form, the CDR3 reads TGTGCCAGCAGCCCGCATGGGGAGGGCATAGCGACCCAGTACTTC. It translates to CASSPHGEGIATQYF. The complete variable domain, with remaining parts taken from reference TRBV9 and TRBJ2-5, reads DSGVTQTPKHLITATGQRVTLRCSPRSGDLSVYWYQQSLDQGLQFLIQYYNGEERAKGNILERFSAQQFPDLHSELNLSSLELGDSALYFCASSPHGEGIATQYFGPGTRLLVL.

This chain joins TRBV5-1 and TRBJ2-3; 14 nucleotides align to TRBD2. J gave up 1 base and V 0 bases, and 7 bases lay outside the gene matches. CDR3 length: 19 residues. Per germline, CDR1 SGHRS and CDR2 YFSETQ. CDR3 nucleotide sequence: TGCGCCAGCAGCTTGGAGGTGGGACTAGCGGGAGATGGCACAGATACGCAGTATTTT. It codes for CASSLEVGLAGDGTDTQYF.

The rearrangement links TRBV6-2 or TRBV6-3 to TRBJ1-5, with TRBD1 as a possible D gene (5 bases). The CDR3 is made up of 16 amino acids. Germline assignment: CDR1 MNHEY and CDR2 SVGEGT. V lost 3 bases and J lost 7, with 19 bases in between. The CDR3 DNA is TGTGCCAGCAGTTATTACGGGACCGCGGGGGGGCAGCCCCAGCATTTT. It translates to CASSYYGTAGGQPQHF.

The chain couples TRBV30 to TRBJ2-3, with 8 bases matching TRBD1. Per germline, CDR1 GTSNPN and CDR2 SVGIG (reference sequence). V was pared by 0 bases and J by 1 base, with 0 bases of the junction left unmatched. CDR3 length: 14 residues. The CDR3, as DNA: TGTGCCTGGAGTGTACAGGGGGGCACAGATACGCAGTATTTT. Translated: CAWSVQGGTDTQYF.

This clone was counted at least ten times. The J gene is TRBJ2-1, the V gene TRBV9; perhaps TRBD1 as D (6 bases). CDR1 SGDLS and CDR2 YYNGEE come from the germline V gene. The CDR3 has 14 amino acids. The V end lost 4 bases, the J end lost 4 bases, and 12 bases lay between the germline ends. The CDR3 nucleotides are TGTGCCAGCAGCCATACGGACAGTTACAATGAGCAGTTCTTC. It translates to CASSHTDSYNEQFF. The full variable domain, rest sourced from reference TRBV9 and TRBJ2-1, is DSGVTQTPKHLITATGQRVTLRCSPRSGDLSVYWYQQSLDQGLQFLIQYYNGEERAKGNILERFSAQQFPDLHSELNLSSLELGDSALYFCASSHTDSYNEQFFGPGTRLTVL.

The rearrangement uses TRBV6-1 and TRBJ1-5, with a tentative D call TRBD1 (5 bases). This CDR3 contains 16 residues. Per germline, CDR1 MNHNS and CDR2 SASEGT. V dropped 4 bases and J dropped 1 base, with 14 bases sitting between them. The CDR3 sequence: CASSAQRGGSNQPQHF. The CDR3 DNA is TGTGCCAGCAGTGCTCAGAGGGGAGGGAGCAATCAGCCCCAGCATTTT.

A single count supports this clone. V usage is TRBV27 and J usage is TRBJ1-5; TRBD1 is a possible D gene (5 bases). Germline loops: CDR1 MNHEY, CDR2 SMNVEV (reference sequence). Trimming removed 1 base from V and 1 base from J, with 5 bases in between. This CDR3 is 14 amino acids long. CDR3 residues: CASSLWGSNQPQHF. CDR3 in DNA: TGTGCCAGCAGTTTATGGGGCAGCAATCAGCCCCAGCATTTT.

The chain combines TRBV4-3 with TRBJ1-6, with no clear D. Germline V CDR1 and CDR2: LGHNA, YSLEER. This CDR3 comprises 13 residues. V lost 1 base and J lost 10, with 8 bases in between. The CDR3 nucleotides are TGCGCCAGCAGCCAAGCGGTTAGATCACCCCTCCACTTT. Translated, it gives CASSQAVRSPLHF.

In this sample, this clone turned up once. This rearrangement joins TRBV6-5 to TRBJ2-1, with a possible D match to TRBD2 (6 bases). The V gene's germline CDR1 is MNHEY and CDR2 SVGAGI. The germline V and J ends were trimmed by 8 bases and 7 bases, with 12 bases remaining between them. The CDR3 spans 12 residues. This CDR3 is CASRRVVNEQFF. The CDR3 bases are TGTGCCAGCCGGAGGGTCGTGAATGAGCAGTTCTTC.